This entry lists 8 T cell receptor beta chains sequenced from one sample in a study of blood T cell repertoires in COVID-19. Sequencing used immunoSEQ multiplex PCR; TCRdb keeps in-frame clones, though not all of them. The data contain 30,000 to 40,000 clones, 85% to 90% of them singletons. The sample taken for sequencing was peripheral blood. All receptors derive from a man between 60 and 70 years old with active or convalescent COVID-19.

The chain uses TRBV10-3 and TRBJ2-5, with TRBD1 matching 9 bases. With V trimmed by 11 bases and J by 0 bases, 7 bases remained unmatched. Germline CDR1 reads ENHRY; CDR2 reads SYGVKD. The CDR3 runs 14 residues. The CDR3 DNA reads as TGTGCCGCCCGGGGGACAGGGAACCAAGAGACCCAGTACTTC. Encoded protein: CAARGTGNQETQYF.

This clone was recorded a few times. The chain uses TRBV2 and TRBJ2-2; 8 nucleotides line up with TRBD2. Germline V CDR1 and CDR2: SNHLY, FYNNEI. CDR3 length equals 14 residues. Trimming cost V 6 bases and J 0 bases; bases outside gene matches: 0. The CDR3 reads CASRAGANTGELFF. The CDR3 DNA reads as TGTGCCAGCAGAGCGGGAGCGAACACCGGGGAGCTGTTTTTT. The full variable domain, completed using reference TRBV2 and TRBJ2-2, is EPEVTQTPSHQVTQMGQEVILRCVPISNHLYFYWYRQILGQKVEFLVSFYNNEISEKSEIFDDQFSVERPDGSNFTLKIRSTKLEDSAMYFCASRAGANTGELFFGEGSRLTVL.

The chain has TRBV9 and TRBJ1-3, with D unresolved. Trimming cost V 3 bases and J 0 bases, with 7 bases left between them. CDR1 SGDLS and CDR2 YYNGEE come from the germline V gene. The CDR3 is made up of 14 amino acids. This CDR3 is CASSGHNSGNTIYF. The CDR3 DNA is TGTGCCAGCAGCGGCCACAACTCTGGAAACACCATATATTTT. Using reference TRBV9 and TRBJ1-3 for the parts outside the CDR3, the full variable domain is DSGVTQTPKHLITATGQRVTLRCSPRSGDLSVYWYQQSLDQGLQFLIQYYNGEERAKGNILERFSAQQFPDLHSELNLSSLELGDSALYFCASSGHNSGNTIYFGEGSWLTVV.

This chain joins TRBV5-4 and TRBJ2-7; 8 bases are shared with TRBD1. With V trimmed by 4 bases and J by 6 bases, 3 bases remained unmatched. CDR3 size: 12 residues. Germline V gene sequence: CDR1 SGHNT, CDR2 YYREEE (reference sequence). CDR3 bases: TGTGCCAGCAGCCGAGACAGGGGCGAGCAGTACGTC. Protein product: CASSRDRGEQYV.

The rearrangement links TRBV19 to TRBJ1-1; maybe TRBD1 (5 bases). Germline V gene lookup returns CDR1 LNHDA and CDR2 SQIVND (reference sequence). The CDR3 covers 15 residues. V was cut by 9 bases and J by 0 bases, with 17 bases left in between. The CDR3 nucleotides are TGTGCCAGCAGTTGGACATTCACCATGAACACTGAAGCTTTCTTT. Protein product: CASSWTFTMNTEAFF. Looking up the rest from reference TRBV19 and TRBJ1-1 gives the full variable domain: DGGITQSPKYLFRKEGQNVTLSCEQNLNHDAMYWYRQDPGQGLRLIYYSQIVNDFQKGDIAEGYSVSREKKESFPLTVTSAQKNPTAFYLCASSWTFTMNTEAFFGQGTRLTVV.

The J gene is TRBJ2-1, the V gene TRBV19; TRBD2 matches 8 bases. After removal of 5 bases from V and 7 bases from J, the junction contained 16 bases not matched to a gene. The V gene's germline CDR1 is LNHDA and CDR2 SQIVND (reference sequence). The CDR3 has 17 amino acids. The CDR3 is CASSPRLAKGSVNEQFF. The CDR3 nucleotides read TGTGCCAGTAGTCCCCGACTAGCGAAGGGGTCGGTGAATGAGCAGTTCTTC.

V gene TRBV6-5 combines with J gene TRBJ1-1; 11 bases agree with TRBD1. The CDR3 loop spans 15 amino acids. CDR1 is MNHEY and CDR2 is SVGAGI in the germline V gene. J was trimmed by 5 bases and V by 6 bases; bases with no gene match: 8. CDR3 coding DNA: TGTGCCAGCAGACTCGGACAGGGGGCGGGTACTGAAGCTTTCTTT. This sequence encodes CASRLGQGAGTEAFF.

The DNA of the CDR3 is TGTGCCAGCAGCGGAGACGGGATGAACACTGAAGCTTTCTTT. Amino acid sequence: CASSGDGMNTEAFF. J is TRBJ1-1 and V is TRBV7-8; no clear D. V shed 5 bases and J shed 0 bases, with 10 bases lying between them. Germline V gives CDR1 SGHVS, CDR2 FQNEAQ. The CDR3 sequence is 14 residues long.